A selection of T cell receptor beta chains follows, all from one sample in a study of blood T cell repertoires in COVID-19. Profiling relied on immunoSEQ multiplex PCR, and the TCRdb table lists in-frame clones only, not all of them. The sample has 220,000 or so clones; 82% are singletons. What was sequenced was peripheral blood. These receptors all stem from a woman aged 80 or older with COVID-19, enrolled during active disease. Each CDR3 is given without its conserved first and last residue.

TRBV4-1	ASSQDSGTGGPNTEAF
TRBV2	ASSPGTLAGGMETQY
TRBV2	ASSQQGGSNEKLF
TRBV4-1	ASSQGQDNTGELF
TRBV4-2	ASSPLYVSDSYNEKLF
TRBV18	ASSPQGLEAAGYT
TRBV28	ASGLAGGKGQF
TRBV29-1	SVGGGNQPQH
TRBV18	ASSKQGGEKLF
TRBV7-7	ASSVGSGGSYNEQF
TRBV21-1	ASSKSEQY
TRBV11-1	ASSSRTGINEKLF
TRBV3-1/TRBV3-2	ASSQGDRVYNEQF
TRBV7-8	ASSLRQGTGELF
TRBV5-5	ASSPGRARGETQY
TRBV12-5	ASGPGGPPTIDEQF
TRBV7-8	ASSSPGQDTDTQY
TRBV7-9	ASRQRTGDYGYT
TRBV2	ASKDRENQPQH
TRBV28	ASSLGLAGGTSTDTQY
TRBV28	ASRTGAYQPQH
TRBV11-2	ASSITGTANYGYT
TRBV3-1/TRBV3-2	ASSLGANTEAF
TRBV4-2	ASSQVGREAGELF
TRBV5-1	ASSLERGTEAF
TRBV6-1	ASSEPGGRVAEAF
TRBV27	ASSLDRDAEAF
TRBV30	AWKADRGNSPLH
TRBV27	ASSFRSGNEQF
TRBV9	ASSVRQDRSSPLH
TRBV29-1	SAPSYLAGITDTQY
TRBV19	ASSPTETSRNEQF
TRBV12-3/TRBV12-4	ASRQGDNTEAF
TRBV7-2	ASSFQGKTEAF
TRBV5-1	ASSLNPRGNTEAF
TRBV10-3	AISEQGAYEQY
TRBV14	ASSLIGLGSNEQF
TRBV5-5	ASSHSGGTDTQY
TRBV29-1	SALRELSDTQY